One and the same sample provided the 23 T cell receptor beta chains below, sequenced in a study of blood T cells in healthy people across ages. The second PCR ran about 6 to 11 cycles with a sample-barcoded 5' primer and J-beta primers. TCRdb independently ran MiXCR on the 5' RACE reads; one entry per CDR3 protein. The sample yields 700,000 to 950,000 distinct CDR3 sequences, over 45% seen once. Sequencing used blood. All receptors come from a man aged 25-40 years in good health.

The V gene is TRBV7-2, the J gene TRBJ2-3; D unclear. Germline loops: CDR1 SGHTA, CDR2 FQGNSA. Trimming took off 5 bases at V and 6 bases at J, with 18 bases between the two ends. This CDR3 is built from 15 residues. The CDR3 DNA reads TGTGCCAGCAGCCTACATTCTTCTTCAGTGGATACGCAGTATTTT. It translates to CASSLHSSSVDTQYF.

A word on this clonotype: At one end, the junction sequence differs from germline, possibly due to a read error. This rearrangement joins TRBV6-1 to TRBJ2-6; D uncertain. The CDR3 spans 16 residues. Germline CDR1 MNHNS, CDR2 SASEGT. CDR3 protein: CASRSLTTTGTNVLTF. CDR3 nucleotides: TGTGCCAGCCGGAGCTTAACCACGACTGGGACCAACGTCCTGACTTTC.

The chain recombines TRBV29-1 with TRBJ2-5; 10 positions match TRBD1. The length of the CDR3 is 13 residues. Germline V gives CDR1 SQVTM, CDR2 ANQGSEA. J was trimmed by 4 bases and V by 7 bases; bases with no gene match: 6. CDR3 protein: CSGGQGSGETQYF. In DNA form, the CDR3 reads TGCAGCGGGGGACAGGGGTCCGGAGAGACCCAGTACTTC.

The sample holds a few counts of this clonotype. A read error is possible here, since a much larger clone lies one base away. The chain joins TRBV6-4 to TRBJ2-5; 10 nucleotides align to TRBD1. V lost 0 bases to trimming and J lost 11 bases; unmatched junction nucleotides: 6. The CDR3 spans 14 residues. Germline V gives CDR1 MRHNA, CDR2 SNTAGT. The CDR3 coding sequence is TGTGCCAGCAGTGACTCGACAGGGGGCAATGAGCAGTACTTC. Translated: CASSDSTGGNEQYF.

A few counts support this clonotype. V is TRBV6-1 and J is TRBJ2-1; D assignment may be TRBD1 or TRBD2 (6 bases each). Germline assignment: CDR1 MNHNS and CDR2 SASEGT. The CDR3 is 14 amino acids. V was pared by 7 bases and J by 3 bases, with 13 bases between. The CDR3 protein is CASTQGGIYNEQFF. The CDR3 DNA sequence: TGTGCCAGCACCCAAGGGGGGATCTACAATGAGCAGTTCTTC.

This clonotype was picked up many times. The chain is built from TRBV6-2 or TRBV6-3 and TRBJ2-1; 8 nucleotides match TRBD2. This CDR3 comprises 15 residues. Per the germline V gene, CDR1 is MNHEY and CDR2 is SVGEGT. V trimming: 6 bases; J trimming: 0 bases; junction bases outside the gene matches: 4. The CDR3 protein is CASSLSGDSYNEQFF. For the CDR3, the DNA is TGTGCCAGCAGCCTTAGCGGGGACTCCTACAATGAGCAGTTCTTC.

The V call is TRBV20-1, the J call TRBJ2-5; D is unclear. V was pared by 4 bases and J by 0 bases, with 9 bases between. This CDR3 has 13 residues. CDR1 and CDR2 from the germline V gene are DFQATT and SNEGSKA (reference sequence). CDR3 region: CSAIADYQETQYF. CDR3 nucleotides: TGCAGTGCTATCGCTGACTACCAAGAGACCCAGTACTTC.

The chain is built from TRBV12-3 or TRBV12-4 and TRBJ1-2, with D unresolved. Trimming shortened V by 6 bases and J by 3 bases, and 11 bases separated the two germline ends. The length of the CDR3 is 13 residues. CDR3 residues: CASSRSFYYGYTF. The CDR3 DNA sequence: TGTGCCAGCAGCCGGAGTTTTTACTATGGCTACACCTTC.

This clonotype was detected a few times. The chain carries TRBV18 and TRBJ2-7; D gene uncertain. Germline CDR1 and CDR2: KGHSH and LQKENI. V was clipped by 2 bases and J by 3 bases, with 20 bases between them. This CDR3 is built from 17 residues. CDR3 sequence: CASSPVGAVATLYEQYF. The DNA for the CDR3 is TGTGCCAGCTCACCAGTTGGCGCGGTGGCGACTCTCTACGAGCAGTACTTC. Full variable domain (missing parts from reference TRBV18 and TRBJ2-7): NAGVMQNPRHLVRRRGQEARLRCSPMKGHSHVYWYRQLPEEGLKFMVYLQKENIIDESGMPKERFSAEFPKEGPSILRIQQVVRGDSAAYFCASSPVGAVATLYEQYFGPGTRLTVT.

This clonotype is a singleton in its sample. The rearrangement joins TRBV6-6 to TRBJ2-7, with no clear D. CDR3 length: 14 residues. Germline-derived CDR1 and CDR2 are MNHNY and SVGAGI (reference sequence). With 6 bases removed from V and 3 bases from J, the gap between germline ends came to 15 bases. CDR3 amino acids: CASSLSARLYEQYF. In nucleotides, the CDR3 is TGTGCCAGCAGCCTGTCAGCCAGGCTCTACGAGCAGTACTTC.

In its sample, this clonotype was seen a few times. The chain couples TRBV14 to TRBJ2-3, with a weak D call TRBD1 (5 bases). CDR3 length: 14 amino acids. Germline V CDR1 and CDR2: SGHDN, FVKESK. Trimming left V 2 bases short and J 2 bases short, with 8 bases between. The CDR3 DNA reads TGTGCCAGCAGCCAACAGGGCGCCACAGATACGCAGTATTTT. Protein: CASSQQGATDTQYF.

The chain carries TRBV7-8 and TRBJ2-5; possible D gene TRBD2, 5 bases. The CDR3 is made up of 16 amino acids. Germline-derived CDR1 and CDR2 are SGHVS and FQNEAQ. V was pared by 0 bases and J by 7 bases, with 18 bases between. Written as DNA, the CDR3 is TGTGCCAGCAGCTTAGCGCTAGGACTGGGTAGAGTGACCCAGTACTTC. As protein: CASSLALGLGRVTQYF.

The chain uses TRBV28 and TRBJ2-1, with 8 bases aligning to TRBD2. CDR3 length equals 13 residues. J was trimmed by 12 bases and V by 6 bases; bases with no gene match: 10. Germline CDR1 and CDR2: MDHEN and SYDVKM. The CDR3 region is CASRTLAAGGQFF. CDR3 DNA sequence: TGTGCCAGCAGAACTCTAGCTGCGGGGGGGCAGTTCTTC. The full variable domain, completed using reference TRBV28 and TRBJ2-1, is DVKVTQSSRYLVKRTGEKVFLECVQDMDHENMFWYRQDPGLGLRLIYFSYDVKMKEKGDIPEGYSVSREKKERFSLILESASTNQTSMYLCASRTLAAGGQFFGPGTRLTVL.

CDR3 amino acids: CSVDEGVNNEQFF. The CDR3 bases are TGCAGCGTTGATGAGGGGGTAAACAATGAGCAGTTCTTC. This rearrangement joins TRBV29-1 to TRBJ2-1; TRBD1 is a possible D gene (6 bases). The ends were cut back, 3 bases at V and 5 bases at J, with 11 bases in the middle. The length of the CDR3 is 13 residues. Germline CDR1 reads SQVTM; CDR2 reads ANQGSEA.

For the CDR3, the DNA is TGTGCCAGCAGCCCTACCACTAGCGGGAACTACGAGCAGTACTTC. Protein sequence: CASSPTTSGNYEQYF. This chain connects TRBV4-2 to TRBJ2-7; TRBD2 agrees at 10 bases. The CDR3 runs to 15 residues. Germline V gives CDR1 LGHNA, CDR2 YNFKEQ. The ends lost 4 bases at V and 3 bases at J; junction bases unmatched: 6.

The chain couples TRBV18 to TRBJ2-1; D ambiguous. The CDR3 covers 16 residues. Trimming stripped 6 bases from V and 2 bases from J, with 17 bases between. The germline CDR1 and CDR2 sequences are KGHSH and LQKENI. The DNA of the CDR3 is TGTGCCAGCTCTGCGTTTGGAACCATGACCTACAATGAGCAGTTCTTC. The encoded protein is CASSAFGTMTYNEQFF.

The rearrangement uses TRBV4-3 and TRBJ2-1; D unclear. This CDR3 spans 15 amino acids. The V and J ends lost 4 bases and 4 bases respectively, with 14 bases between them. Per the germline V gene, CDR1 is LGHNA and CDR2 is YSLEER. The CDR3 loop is CASSRGQVGYNEQFF. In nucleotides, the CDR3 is TGCGCCAGCAGCCGTGGCCAGGTTGGTTACAATGAGCAGTTCTTC.

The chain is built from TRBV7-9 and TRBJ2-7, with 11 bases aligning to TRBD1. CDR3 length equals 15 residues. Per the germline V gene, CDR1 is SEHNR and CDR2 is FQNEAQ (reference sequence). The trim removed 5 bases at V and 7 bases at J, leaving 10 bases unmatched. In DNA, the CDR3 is TGTGCCAGCAGCACACCGGGACAGGGGGGTCGAGAGCAGTACTTC. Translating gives CASSTPGQGGREQYF.

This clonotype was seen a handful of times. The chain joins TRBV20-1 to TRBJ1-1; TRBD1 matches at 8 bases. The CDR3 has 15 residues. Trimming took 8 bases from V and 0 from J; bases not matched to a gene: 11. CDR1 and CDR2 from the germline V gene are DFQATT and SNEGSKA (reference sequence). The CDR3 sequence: CSPSQGAGLNTEAFF. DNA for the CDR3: TGCAGTCCGTCTCAGGGGGCAGGTCTGAACACTGAAGCTTTCTTT.

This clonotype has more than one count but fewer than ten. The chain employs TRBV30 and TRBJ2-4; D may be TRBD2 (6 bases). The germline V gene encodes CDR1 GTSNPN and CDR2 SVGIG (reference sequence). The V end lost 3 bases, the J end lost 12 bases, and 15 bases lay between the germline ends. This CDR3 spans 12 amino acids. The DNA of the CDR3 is TGTGCCTGGAGAATGGGGGGAAGCAATCAGTACTTC. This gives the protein CAWRMGGSNQYF.

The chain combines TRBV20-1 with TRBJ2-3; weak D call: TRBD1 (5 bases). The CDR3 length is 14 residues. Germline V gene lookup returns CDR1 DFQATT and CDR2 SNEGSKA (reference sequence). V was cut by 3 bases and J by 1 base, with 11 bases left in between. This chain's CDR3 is CSASLQGGTDTQYF. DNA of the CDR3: TGCAGTGCTAGTCTCCAGGGTGGCACAGATACGCAGTATTTT.

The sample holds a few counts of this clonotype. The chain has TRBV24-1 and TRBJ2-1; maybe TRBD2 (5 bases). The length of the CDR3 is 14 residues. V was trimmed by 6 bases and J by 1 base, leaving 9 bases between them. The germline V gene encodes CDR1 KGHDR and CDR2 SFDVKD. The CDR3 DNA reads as TGTGCCACCAGTTTTTCGGGGTCCTACAATGAGCAGTTCTTC. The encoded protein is CATSFSGSYNEQFF.

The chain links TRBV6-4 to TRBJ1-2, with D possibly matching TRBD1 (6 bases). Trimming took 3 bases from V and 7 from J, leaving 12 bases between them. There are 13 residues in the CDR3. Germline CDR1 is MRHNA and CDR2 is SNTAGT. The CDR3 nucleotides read TGTGCCAGCAGTGAGGACAGCTTCTCTGGCTACACCTTC. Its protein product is CASSEDSFSGYTF.